This T cell receptor beta chain was obtained from a study of blood T cell repertoires in COVID-19. Study-wide background: Both acute and convalescent COVID-19 samples were obtained from the United States, Italy and Spain. In each case, the material was cDNA or gDNA derived from T cells, B-cell-depleted T cells, or PBMCs.

How the authors handled the data: Reference gene primer amplification gave estimated nucleated cell counts. Libraries were prepared by immunoSEQ multiplex PCR; TCRdb keeps only in-frame clonotypes and omits some of them. Clonal size and the V and J genes are those of that table, whereas D and trimming came from the DNA. The profile covers some 110,000 clones, with 82% appearing a single time and 4.5% to 5.5% taken by the ten largest. This CDR3 has 15 amino acids. V gave up 3 bases and J gave up 1 base, with 12 bases separating them. Germline loops: CDR1 LNHDA, CDR2 SQIVND (reference sequence). The sequencing sample was made of peripheral blood. This TCR derives from a man aged 55 to 70 with acute or convalescent COVID-19. The rearrangement links TRBV19 to TRBJ1-2, with D possibly matching TRBD1 (5 bases). CDR3 DNA sequence: TGTGCCAGTAGTATTACTTCGACAGTTAACTATGGCTACACCTTC. Translating it yields CASSITSTVNYGYTF.